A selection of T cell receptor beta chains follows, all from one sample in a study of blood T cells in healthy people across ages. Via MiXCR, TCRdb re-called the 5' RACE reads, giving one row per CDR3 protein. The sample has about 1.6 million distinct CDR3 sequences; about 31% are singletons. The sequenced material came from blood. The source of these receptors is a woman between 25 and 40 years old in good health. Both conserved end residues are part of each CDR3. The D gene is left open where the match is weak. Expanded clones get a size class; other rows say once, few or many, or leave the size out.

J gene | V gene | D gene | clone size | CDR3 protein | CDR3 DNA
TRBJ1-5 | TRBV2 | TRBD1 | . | CASIGDDRGNQPQHF | TGTGCCAGCATTGGGGACGACAGGGGGAATCAGCCCCAGCATTTT
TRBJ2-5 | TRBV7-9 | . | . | CASSHPGVVETRYF | TGTGCCAGCAGCCACCCAGGGGTTGTGGAGACCCGGTACTTC
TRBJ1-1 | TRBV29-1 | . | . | CSVEDQAMNTEAFF | TGCAGCGTTGAAGATCAAGCGATGAACACTGAAGCTTTCTTT
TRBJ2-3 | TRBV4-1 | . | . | CASSQDYPATDTQYF | TGCGCCAGCAGCCAAGACTATCCGGCCACAGATACGCAGTATTTT
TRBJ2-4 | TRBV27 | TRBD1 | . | CASSAIQGAKNIQYF | TGTGCCAGCAGTGCCATACAGGGGGCCAAAAACATTCAGTACTTC
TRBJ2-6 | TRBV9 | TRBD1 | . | CASSVPQGDSGANVLTF | TGTGCCAGCAGCGTACCACAGGGGGACTCTGGGGCCAACGTCCTGACTTTC
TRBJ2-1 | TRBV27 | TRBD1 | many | CASSGTAYNEQFF | TGTGCCAGTTCCGGGACAGCCTACAATGAGCAGTTCTTC
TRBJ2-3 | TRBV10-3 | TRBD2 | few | CAISEREGTDTQYF | TGTGCCATCAGTGAGCGGGAGGGCACAGATACGCAGTATTTT
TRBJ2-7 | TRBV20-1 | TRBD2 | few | CSAAGGGGRQHSYEQYF | TGCAGTGCAGCCGGGGGGGGCGGGAGGCAACACTCCTACGAGCAGTACTTC
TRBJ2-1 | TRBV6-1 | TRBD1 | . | CASSTGTGLNEQFF | TGTGCCAGCAGTACCGGGACAGGGCTCAATGAGCAGTTCTTC
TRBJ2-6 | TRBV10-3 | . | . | CAISDWQGRSGANVRTF | TGTGCCATCAGTGATTGGCAGGGAAGATCTGGGGCCAACGTCCGGACTTTC
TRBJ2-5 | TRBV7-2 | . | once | CASSGGQSGTQYF | TGTGCCAGCAGCGGAGGACAGAGCGGGACCCAGTACTTC
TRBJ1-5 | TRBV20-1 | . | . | CSASPDRTANQPQHF | TGCAGTGCTAGCCCGGACAGAACCGCCAATCAGCCCCAGCATTTT
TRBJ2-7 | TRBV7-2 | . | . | CASSLEFPTYEQYF | TGTGCCAGCAGCTTGGAGTTCCCGACCTACGAGCAGTACTTC
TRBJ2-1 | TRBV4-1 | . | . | CASSQGGRWFF | TGCGCCAGCAGCCAAGGAGGTCGGTGGTTCTTC
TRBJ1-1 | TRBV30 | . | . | CAWSDIGLGVGEAFF | TGTGCCTGGAGTGACATAGGGTTAGGCGTGGGTGAAGCTTTCTTT
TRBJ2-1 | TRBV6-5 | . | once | CASSPRRNNQQFF | TGTGCCAGCAGTCCAAGACGAAACAATCAGCAGTTCTTC
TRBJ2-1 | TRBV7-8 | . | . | CASSALALESYNEQFF | TGTGCCAGCAGCGCCCTAGCTTTGGAATCCTACAATGAGCAGTTCTTC
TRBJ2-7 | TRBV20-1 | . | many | CSARTAAYEQYF | TGCAGTGCTAGAACAGCAGCCTACGAGCAGTACTTC
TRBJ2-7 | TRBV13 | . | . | CASSPQGEGLEQYF | TGTGCCAGCAGCCCCCAGGGCGAGGGACTCGAGCAGTACTTC
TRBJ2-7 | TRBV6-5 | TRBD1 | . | CASSDGTGLTYEQYF | TGTGCCAGCAGTGATGGGACAGGGTTAACCTACGAGCAGTACTTC
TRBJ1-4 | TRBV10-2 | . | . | CASRAGTTNEKLFF | TGCGCCAGCAGGGCAGGGACGACTAATGAAAAACTGTTTTTT
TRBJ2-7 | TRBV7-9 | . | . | CASSLNGIRGEQYF | TGTGCCAGCAGCTTAAATGGCATTCGGGGCGAGCAGTACTTC
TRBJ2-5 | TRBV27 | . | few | CASSLPDSPKRETQYF | TGTGCCAGCAGTTTACCGGACAGCCCCAAGAGAGAGACCCAGTACTTC
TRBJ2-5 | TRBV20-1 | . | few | CSATRGGETQYF | TGCAGTGCTACGCGGGGCGGGGAGACCCAGTACTTC
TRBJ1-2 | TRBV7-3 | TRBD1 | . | CASSPQGTGNGYTF | TGTGCCAGCAGCCCCCAGGGGACAGGGAATGGCTACACCTTC
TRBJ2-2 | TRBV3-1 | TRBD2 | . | CASRPGLATTGELFF | TGTGCCAGCAGACCGGGACTAGCGACTACCGGGGAGCTGTTTTTT
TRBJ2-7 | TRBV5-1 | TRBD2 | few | CASSLGGTSGSYEQYF | TGCGCCAGCAGCTTGGGTGGGACTAGCGGCTCCTACGAGCAGTACTTC